This T cell receptor beta chain stems from a study of cytomegalovirus exposure and HLA in healthy donors. The PCR had 60 Vbeta and 13 Jbeta primers. Sequencing used immunoSEQ multiplex PCR; TCRdb keeps in-frame clones, though not all of them. The profile shows fewer than 100,000 clones, roughly four fifths of them singletons. This receptor was obtained from a female donor in good health and CMV-seronegative. Sequences were obtained from PBMCs.

The CDR3 sequence: CASGPDRAKPYEQYF. The CDR3 DNA sequence: TGCGCCAGCGGCCCGGACAGGGCGAAACCCTACGAGCAGTACTTC. The chain uses TRBV5-1 and TRBJ2-7; 8 bases align to TRBD1. The CDR3 is made up of 15 amino acids. Germline assignment: CDR1 SGHRS and CDR2 YFSETQ. V dropped 7 bases and J dropped 2; count of bases not matched to a gene: 11.